This record concerns one TCR beta chain sequence. How the authors handled the data: For nucleated cells, counts were estimated from reference gene primer amplification. The table came from immunoSEQ multiplex PCR; TCRdb's copy has only in-frame clones and leaves some out. That table is the source of V, J and clone size, and D and trimming were worked out from the DNA. The data contain 130,000 to 150,000 clones, approximately 90% of them singletons. Per germline, CDR1 SGHTS and CDR2 YDEGEE. The ends were cut back, 3 bases at V and 1 base at J, with 7 bases in the middle. The CDR3 extends over 13 amino acids. The sample comes from a study of blood T cell repertoires in COVID-19. Study summary: Some COVID-19 samples were acute and others convalescent; all came from the United States, Italy and Spain. T cells, B-cell-depleted T cells, or PBMCs provided the cDNA or gDNA that served as material.

The sample was peripheral blood. The clonotype originates from a woman in her forties or fifties with acute or convalescent COVID-19. The gene calls are TRBV5-8 and TRBJ1-1, with a weak D call TRBD1 (5 bases). The CDR3 region has the DNA TGTGCCAGCAGCTCGGACACGAACACTGAAGCTTTCTTT. It is translated as CASSSDTNTEAFF.